Sequencing of this T cell receptor (beta chain) was carried out in a study of blood T cell repertoires in COVID-19 (TCRdb year 2020). Study-wide context: Samples covering the acute and convalescent phases of COVID-19 were provided by collaborators in the United States, Italy and Spain. The repertoires were released in a freely available public database intended as a resource for research on the immune response to SARS-CoV-2. The material from the prospective study consisted of cDNA or gDNA derived from T cells, B-cell-depleted T cells, or PBMCs. Where HLA class I and class II types were available, the types were taken from metadata supplied by the sample provider, not from assay-based typing. Samples were obtained from the ongoing ImmuneRACE study (first 160 participants) and from some 1,300 subjects provided by 6 global collaborators. The dataset comprised deeply sampled blood TCRbeta repertoires from subjects exposed to, actively infected with, or recovered from COVID-19. Sample metadata almost always included a de-identified subject ID, COVID-19 status, age in years and sex.

TCRbeta CDR3 regions were amplified from genomic DNA using the immunoSEQ Assay, a bias-controlled multiplex PCR. Processing in the source paper ran as follows. Nucleated cell counts per sample were estimated from amplification of reference gene primers within the assay. To quantify the absolute abundance of each unique TCRbeta CDR3 rearrangement, sequence reads were collapsed and filtered. For each sample, productive Simpson clonality was calculated as the square root of Simpson's diversity index over productive rearrangements. TCRdb retrieved this table from immuneACCESS and kept in-frame rearrangements only. Not all clones are present; in checked studies, unresolved V genes account for under half, and no reason is known for the remainder. The V and J calls and clone size were taken over from that table, and D and trimming were inferred from the DNA. The sample table records around 55,000 clones; 80% to 85% of these occur just once. More than 4.5% of the sample goes to the ten largest clones.

This clone was counted a single time. There is no known antigen for this receptor. No much larger clone exists at a distance of one base, and base qualities are not known. For CDR1 and CDR2, the germline V gene lists LGHNA and YSLEER. Trimming costs V 3 bases and J 1 base, and their ends lie 12 bases apart. Inclusive of the bounding cysteine and phenylalanine, the CDR3 is 15 residues long. Only CDR3 DNA remains: 45 bases, in frame from the first base. The paper's findings and limits, for the study overall: How much clinical and demographic metadata was included differed by source and by participant, and the metadata was provided uncurated.

The collaborating institutions used their own protocols to collect whole blood in K2EDTA tubes. For TCRbeta analysis, collaborator samples were shipped as frozen whole blood, as isolated PBMCs, or as DNA extracted from either sample type. This clonotype was obtained from a human donor in a cohort sampled during active or convalescent COVID-19. The chain joins TRBV4-3 to TRBJ1-2; the D segment cannot be called with confidence. The sample comprised peripheral blood. Here the CDR3 is given as CASSQGSQDNYGYTF. The DNA reads as follows: TGCGCCAGCAGCCAGGGCAGTCAAGATAACTATGGCTACACCTTC.